One and the same sample provided the 24 T cell receptor beta chains below, sequenced in a study of CD8 T cells in ankylosing spondylitis. TCRdb reprocessed the 5' RACE reads with MiXCR, giving one entry per CDR3 protein. The sample has hundreds of thousands of distinct CDR3 sequences, about 10% seen once. Material: blood, either unsorted or a sorted T cell fraction (not recorded which). All receptors come from a male donor with ankylosing spondylitis or in good health (not recorded which).

In this sample, this clonotype turned up many times. The chain carries TRBV12-3 or TRBV12-4 and TRBJ2-2, with D tentatively TRBD1 or TRBD2 (5 bases each). This CDR3 is built from 15 residues. V was trimmed by 5 bases and J by 6 bases, leaving 16 bases between them. As DNA, the CDR3 is TGTGCCAGCAGTCCCGGGACCAGGGCATCCGGGGAGCTGTTTTTT. Its protein product is CASSPGTRASGELFF.

As for this clonotype: The junction departs from the called germline gene at one end, perhaps through a read error. This chain connects TRBV20-1 to TRBJ1-1; D might be TRBD1 (6 bases). The CDR3 has 17 amino acids. Germline CDR1 is DFQATT and CDR2 is SNEGSKA (reference sequence). The CDR3 bases are TGCTGTGCTAGAATGGTCCAGCCCGGGGGCCCTAACACTGAAGCTTTCTTT. Its protein product is CCARMVQPGGPNTEAFF.

This clonotype was counted only a few times. The chain couples TRBV20-1 to TRBJ1-5, with 8 bases that match TRBD1. CDR1 is DFQATT, CDR2 SNEGSKA, per germline (reference sequence). The V gene end was trimmed by 5 bases and the J gene end by 0 bases; junction bases not matched to a gene: 6. The length of the CDR3 is 15 residues. In DNA, the CDR3 is TGCAGTGCTCCCACAGGGGGTTATAGCAATCAGCCCCAGCATTTT. Encoded protein: CSAPTGGYSNQPQHF.

This clonotype was picked up a small number of times. The rearrangement joins TRBV6-2 or TRBV6-3 to TRBJ2-1, with 8 positions matching TRBD2. CDR3 length equals 15 residues. After removal of 6 bases from V and 10 bases from J, the junction contained 14 bases not matched to a gene. Germline CDR1 MNHEY, CDR2 SVGEGT. CDR3 sequence (DNA): TGTGCCAGCAGCCGCGGACTAGCCGTTCGAGACGAGCAGTTCTTC. Protein: CASSRGLAVRDEQFF.

V and J are TRBV30 and TRBJ2-1, with D possibly matching TRBD2 (5 bases). Looked up from germline, CDR1 is GTSNPN and CDR2 is SVGIG (reference sequence). There are 15 residues in the CDR3. Trimming removed 0 bases from V and 0 bases from J, with 9 bases in between. CDR3 region: CAWSVVGSSYNEQFF. CDR3 in DNA: TGTGCCTGGAGTGTTGTGGGGAGCTCCTACAATGAGCAGTTCTTC.

In its sample, this clonotype was seen many times. This rearrangement joins TRBV28 to TRBJ1-6; D may be TRBD1 (5 bases). Germline assignment: CDR1 MDHEN and CDR2 SYDVKM. The CDR3 contains 12 residues. V was shortened by 5 bases and J by 13 bases, with 12 bases between the two germline ends. CDR3 residues: CASSAGLTPLHF. The DNA for the CDR3 is TGTGCCAGCAGTGCGGGACTGACCCCCCTCCACTTT.

This chain uses TRBV12-3 or TRBV12-4 with TRBJ2-7; D perhaps matches TRBD1 (6 bases). Trimming left V 5 bases short and J 1 base short, with 15 bases between. The CDR3 totals 15 residues. The CDR3 spells CASSGQWGQSYEQYF. The CDR3 nucleotides read TGTGCCAGCAGTGGTCAATGGGGGCAGTCCTACGAGCAGTACTTC.

This clonotype has a count of ten or more. This CDR3 is CSAPPAGDTDTQYF. The CDR3 nucleotides are TGCAGTGCCCCCCCGGCCGGGGACACAGATACGCAGTATTTT. This chain joins TRBV20-1 and TRBJ2-3; possible D gene TRBD2, 5 bases. Between the trimmed V and J ends, which lost 6 bases and 2 bases, there was a span of 15 bases. Germline CDR1 is DFQATT and CDR2 is SNEGSKA (reference sequence). This CDR3 contains 14 residues.

This clonotype appeared many times. The J gene is TRBJ2-1, the V gene TRBV5-5, with 10 bases matching TRBD2. The CDR3 is 15 amino acids. Trimming took 3 bases from V and 8 from J; bases not matched to a gene: 8. From germline, CDR1 is SGHKS and CDR2 YYEKEE (reference sequence). The CDR3 nucleotides read TGTGCCAGCAGCTCAGAGCGGGGGGGCCCCTATGAGCAGTTCTTC. Protein product: CASSSERGGPYEQFF.

This clonotype was seen more than once but under ten times. J is TRBJ2-3 and V is TRBV10-3; D is unclear. With 7 bases removed from V and 2 bases from J, the gap between germline ends came to 7 bases. The CDR3 extends over 12 amino acids. Germline V gene data show CDR1 as ENHRY and CDR2 as SYGVKD. CDR3 residues: CAITLPTDTQYF. CDR3 in DNA: TGTGCCATCACATTACCCACAGATACGCAGTATTTT.

This clonotype was counted a few times. This chain joins TRBV28 and TRBJ1-2, with a possible D match to TRBD1 (6 bases). V shed 7 bases and J shed 8 bases, with 20 bases lying between them. CDR3 length: 14 amino acids. Germline lookup yields CDR1 MDHEN and CDR2 SYDVKM. The CDR3: CASTLSYDTGGYTF. CDR3 sequence (DNA): TGTGCCAGCACCCTCTCTTACGACACAGGGGGCTACACCTTC.

The CDR3 DNA reads TGTGCCAGCAGCTTAGATCGCGGGAGCGGGGGACAGACCGGGGAGCTGTTTTTT. Its protein product is CASSLDRGSGGQTGELFF. This chain links TRBV11-2 with TRBJ2-2, with TRBD2 as a possible D gene (8 bases). In germline, CDR1 is SGHAT, CDR2 FQNNGV. The CDR3 covers 18 residues. V was clipped by 0 bases and J by 5 bases, with 19 bases between them. Looking up the rest from reference TRBV11-2 and TRBJ2-2 gives the full variable domain: EAGVAQSPRYKIIEKRQSVAFWCNPISGHATLYWYQQILGQGPKLLIQFQNNGVVDDSQLPKDRFSAERLKGVDSTLKIQPAKLEDSAVYLCASSLDRGSGGQTGELFFGEGSRLTVL.

This clonotype was observed at least ten times. The DNA of the CDR3 is TGTGCCAGCAGTCCGGGACTAGCAGCGGGCACCGGGGAGCTGTTTTTT. Its translation: CASSPGLAAGTGELFF. The genes are TRBV12-3 or TRBV12-4 and TRBJ2-2; 9 bases are shared with TRBD2. The CDR3 loop spans 16 amino acids. With V trimmed by 5 bases and J by 4 bases, 8 bases remained unmatched.

Notes on this clonotype: A much larger clone differs by one base, so this may be a read error. The V call is TRBV9, the J call TRBJ1-2; 9 nucleotides align to TRBD1. Germline V CDR1 and CDR2: SGDLS, YYNGEE. This CDR3 region has 16 residues. The CDR3 DNA sequence: TGTGCCAGCAGCGTAGAAGGGACAGGGATCGGCTATGGCGACACCTTC. Its protein product is CASSVEGTGIGYGDTF.

This clonotype was picked up many times. The rearrangement links TRBV5-1 to TRBJ2-7; D is unclear. There are 14 residues in the CDR3. Per the germline V gene, CDR1 is SGHRS and CDR2 is YFSETQ. V was trimmed by 2 bases and J by 3 bases, leaving 12 bases between them. The CDR3, as DNA: TGCGCCAGCAGCTTCCAGGAGCCCCTCTACGAGCAGTACTTC. This sequence encodes CASSFQEPLYEQYF.

This clonotype was observed at least ten times. The rearrangement links TRBV12-3 or TRBV12-4 to TRBJ2-2; D unclear. The CDR3 consists of 14 residues. V gave up 3 bases and J gave up 3 bases, with 8 bases separating them. The CDR3 coding sequence is TGTGCCAGCAGTTTCACGGTGGACACCGGGGAGCTGTTTTTT. It translates to CASSFTVDTGELFF.

This clonotype was observed a handful of times. This sequence joins TRBV18 and TRBJ1-6; D gene unclear. The CDR3 is 16 residues long. Germline-derived CDR1 and CDR2 are KGHSH and LQKENI. V shed 3 bases and J shed 0 bases, with 9 bases lying between them. CDR3 nucleotide sequence: TGTGCCAGCTCACCGGCAGGTAGCTCCTATAATTCACCCCTCCACTTT. Translated, it gives CASSPAGSSYNSPLHF.

This clonotype occurred many times. The V and J genes are TRBV25-1 and TRBJ2-2, with TRBD2 matching over 7 bases. The CDR3 length is 12 residues. Germline CDR1 is MGHDK and CDR2 is SYGVNS. Losses at the gene ends were 7 bases for V and 8 bases for J; bases not matched to a gene: 4. The CDR3 DNA reads as TGTGCCAGCATGGGAGGGAAGGGGGAGCTGTTTTTT. Encoded protein: CASMGGKGELFF. Complete variable domain (other parts from reference TRBV25-1 and TRBJ2-2): EADIYQTPRYLVIGTGKKITLECSQTMGHDKMYWYQQDPGMELHLIHYSYGVNSTEKGDLSSESTVSRIRTEHFPLTLESARPSHTSQYLCASMGGKGELFFGEGSRLTVL.

This clonotype was seen ten or more times. The CDR3 bases are TGTGCCAGCAGCATAACGGACAATGAAGCTTTCTTT. Translated: CASSITDNEAFF. This rearrangement joins TRBV5-5 to TRBJ1-1; a weak D match, TRBD1 (5 bases). Trimming removed 4 bases from V and 7 bases from J, with 11 bases in between. CDR1 is SGHKS and CDR2 is YYEKEE in the germline V gene (reference sequence). The CDR3 runs to 12 residues.

This clonotype was seen a few times. The chain links TRBV28 to TRBJ2-3, with TRBD2 matching 10 bases. CDR3 size: 14 residues. V was pared by 6 bases and J by 7 bases, with 7 bases of the junction left unmatched. The germline gives CDR1 MDHEN, CDR2 SYDVKM. DNA for the CDR3: TGTGCCAGCAGCCCCGGGACTAGCGCTAATACGCAGTATTTT. Translation: CASSPGTSANTQYF.

This clonotype was seen a handful of times. The chain combines TRBV9 with TRBJ2-1; D is unresolved. Germline CDR1 SGDLS, CDR2 YYNGEE. The CDR3 totals 16 residues. V lost 3 bases and J 0 bases, leaving 13 bases between the germline ends. The CDR3 region has the DNA TGTGCCAGCAGCGCCGACCGCCTGAGCTCCTACAATGAGCAGTTCTTC. This translates into CASSADRLSSYNEQFF.

The V gene is TRBV12-5, the J gene TRBJ2-5; D is possibly TRBD2 (7 bases). CDR1 and CDR2 (germline): LGHNT, FRNRAP. The CDR3 runs to 14 residues. V lost 1 base, J lost 4 bases, and 10 bases lay in between. The CDR3, as DNA: TGTGCTAGTGGTTTGGATGGGGGGGCAGAGACCCAGTACTTC. Amino acids: CASGLDGGAETQYF.

This clonotype was recorded many times. The rearrangement links TRBV20-1 to TRBJ2-4; 7 positions agree with TRBD1. Germline CDR1 reads DFQATT; CDR2 reads SNEGSKA (reference sequence). J was trimmed by 0 bases and V by 2 bases; bases with no gene match: 1. This CDR3 contains 14 residues. In DNA form, the CDR3 reads TGCAGTGCTAGATCAGGGGGAGCCAAAAACATTCAGTACTTC. It codes for CSARSGGAKNIQYF.

This clonotype was recorded at least ten times. The chain joins TRBV10-3 to TRBJ1-2; 7 bases align to TRBD1. V dropped 4 bases and J dropped 4; count of bases not matched to a gene: 9. The CDR3 runs 15 residues. Germline assignment: CDR1 ENHRY and CDR2 SYGVKD. The CDR3 DNA follows: TGTGCCATCAGTGGCTATGAGGGACAGACCTATGGCTACACCTTC. Encoded protein: CAISGYEGQTYGYTF.